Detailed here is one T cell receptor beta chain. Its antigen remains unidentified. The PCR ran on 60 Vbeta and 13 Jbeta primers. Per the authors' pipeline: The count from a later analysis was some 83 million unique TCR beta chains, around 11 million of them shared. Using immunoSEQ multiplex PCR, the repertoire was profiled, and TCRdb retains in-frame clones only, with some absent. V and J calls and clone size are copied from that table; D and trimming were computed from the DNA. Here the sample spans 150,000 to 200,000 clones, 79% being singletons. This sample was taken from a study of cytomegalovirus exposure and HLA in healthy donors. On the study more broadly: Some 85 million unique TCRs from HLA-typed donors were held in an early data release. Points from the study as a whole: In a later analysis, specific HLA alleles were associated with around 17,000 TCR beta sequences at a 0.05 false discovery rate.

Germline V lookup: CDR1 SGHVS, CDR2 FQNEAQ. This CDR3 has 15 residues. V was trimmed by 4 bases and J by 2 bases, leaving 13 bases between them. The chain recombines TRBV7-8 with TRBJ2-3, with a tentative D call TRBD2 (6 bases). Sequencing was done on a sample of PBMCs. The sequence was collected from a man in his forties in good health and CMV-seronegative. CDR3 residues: CASSSYTGDTDTQYF. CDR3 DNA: TGTGCCAGCAGCTCTTATACGGGGGACACAGATACGCAGTATTTT.